This TCR beta chain appears in the sequencing data of a study of blood T cell repertoires in COVID-19. Study at large: The samples span acute and convalescent COVID-19 from the United States, Italy and Spain. The cDNA or gDNA used as material had been derived from T cells, B-cell-depleted T cells, or PBMCs.

The CDR3 is 13 amino acids. The junction had 8 bases not matched to a gene; V was cut back by 7 bases and J by 7 bases. CDR1 and CDR2 (germline): LGHNT, FRNRAP. Participants were aged roughly 18 to 100 years from about two dozen US areas. Original processing notes: From reference gene primer amplification, estimates of nucleated cell counts were derived. Data came from immunoSEQ multiplex PCR; TCRdb stores just in-frame clones and leaves some out. V and J calls plus clone size are reproduced from that table; the DNA served to infer D and trimming. Of about 210,000 clones listed, about 91% are singletons.

This receptor was identified in a middle-aged woman with acute COVID-19. What was sequenced was PBMCs or T cells enriched from blood (not recorded which). This chain uses TRBV12-5 with TRBJ1-2; 8 nucleotides match TRBD1. CDR3: CASVPGRGLGYTF. The CDR3 DNA sequence: TGTGCTAGTGTGCCGGGCAGGGGGCTTGGCTACACCTTC.